This T cell receptor (beta chain) was observed in a study of cytomegalovirus exposure and HLA in healthy donors. Of note for this clone: Its antigen is unidentified.

This CDR3 region has 15 residues. V was pared by 4 bases and J by 3 bases, with 9 bases of the junction left unmatched. Germline V lookup: CDR1 MNHEY, CDR2 SVGAGI. Notes on the study in general: Several of the most significant clusters appeared, in a later analysis, to be linked to common viral pathogens. A later analysis reportedly found that, within productive TCRs, an Asian-associated ancestry cluster had fewer N-insertions than the mean observed across the roughly 700 donors. A previous analysis found most TCR beta V segments productive roughly 87% or roughly 30% of the time.

The PCR employed 60 Vbeta primers together with 13 Jbeta primers. In the authors' workflow: A later analysis counted about 80 million unique TCR beta chains, about 11 million shared. Generated by immunoSEQ multiplex PCR, the TCRdb table keeps only in-frame clones and is missing some. V, J and clone size derive from that table, while D and trimming were established from the DNA sequence. The table includes more than 85,000 clones, 63% detected once. This TCR was recovered from a human donor in good health. Source material: PBMCs. The J gene is TRBJ2-7, the V gene TRBV6-5; 7 bases match TRBD2. The CDR3 nucleotides read TGTGCCAGCAGTTCTGGGGGGGAGGGAAGCTACGAGCAGTACTTC. Protein sequence: CASSSGGEGSYEQYF.